A selection of T cell receptor beta chains follows, all from one sample in a study of identifying expanded T cells in peripheral blood. The assay was immunoSEQ multiplex PCR, and TCRdb's table has in-frame clones only and misses some. The repertoire holds more than 55,000 clones, with around 87% as singletons. The sample was blood. The receptor set was obtained from a person aged 18 to 70 in good health. Both conserved end residues are trimmed from each CDR3. The order of the fields is clone size, J gene, V gene, CDR3 protein. The listing skips clone size in some rows; elsewhere it reads once, few, many or a size class.

abundance: NA
j_gene: TRBJ2-6
v_gene: TRBV9
CDR3aa: ASSVEVAGANVLT

abundance: NA
j_gene: TRBJ1-5
v_gene: TRBV18
CDR3aa: ASSSEGNQPQH

abundance: NA
j_gene: TRBJ2-5
v_gene: TRBV5-1
CDR3aa: ASSLVGTQY

abundance: NA
j_gene: TRBJ2-5
v_gene: TRBV5-4
CDR3aa: ASSQDPVGGGETQY

abundance: NA
j_gene: TRBJ2-7
v_gene: TRBV30
CDR3aa: AWSAPYAVEAYEQY

abundance: NA
j_gene: TRBJ2-5
v_gene: TRBV5-4
CDR3aa: ASSPRDTYQETQY

abundance: once
j_gene: TRBJ2-3
v_gene: TRBV7-2
CDR3aa: ASSLDTSVGGTDTQY

abundance: NA
j_gene: TRBJ1-3
v_gene: TRBV27
CDR3aa: ASSPGVGNTIY

abundance: NA
j_gene: TRBJ2-7
v_gene: TRBV4-1
CDR3aa: ASSRTSGRHRKEQY

abundance: NA
j_gene: TRBJ2-7
v_gene: TRBV6-4
CDR3aa: ASPSVSWGSYEQY

abundance: few
j_gene: TRBJ1-1
v_gene: TRBV30
CDR3aa: AWRKARVAPGAF

abundance: NA
j_gene: TRBJ1-5
v_gene: TRBV6-1
CDR3aa: ASIQDISNQPQH

abundance: NA
j_gene: TRBJ1-4
v_gene: TRBV6-5
CDR3aa: ASSLQRLAEKLF

abundance: NA
j_gene: TRBJ2-1
v_gene: TRBV9
CDR3aa: ASSEPNGAYNEQF

abundance: NA
j_gene: TRBJ2-3
v_gene: TRBV2
CDR3aa: ASSGQRNTQY

abundance: NA
j_gene: TRBJ2-7
v_gene: TRBV6-1
CDR3aa: ASSESQGNSYEQY

abundance: NA
j_gene: TRBJ1-4
v_gene: TRBV28
CDR3aa: AGTSSHRATNEKLF

abundance: NA
j_gene: TRBJ2-7
v_gene: TRBV10-3
CDR3aa: AISPGFNNEQY

abundance: NA
j_gene: TRBJ2-7
v_gene: TRBV10-3
CDR3aa: AISTKPTGGISYEQY

abundance: NA
j_gene: TRBJ2-5
v_gene: TRBV5-4
CDR3aa: ASSPGTSQETQY

abundance: NA
j_gene: TRBJ2-3
v_gene: TRBV12-5
CDR3aa: ASGLATDTQY

abundance: NA
j_gene: TRBJ2-7
v_gene: TRBV7-6
CDR3aa: ASSLSPPYEQY

abundance: NA
j_gene: TRBJ2-2
v_gene: TRBV5-4
CDR3aa: ASSLGFYSRENTGELF

abundance: NA
j_gene: TRBJ2-6
v_gene: TRBV6-1
CDR3aa: ASSSDSSGANVLT

abundance: few
j_gene: TRBJ2-3
v_gene: TRBV7-3
CDR3aa: ASSVQQGPVPDTQY

abundance: NA
j_gene: TRBJ2-1
v_gene: TRBV5-5
CDR3aa: ASSPAGSYNEQF